Sequencing of this TCR beta chain was carried out in a study of CXCR3-negative and CXCR3-positive naive CD8 T cells. Study background: The total count of TRB reads reached approximately 140 million, and each library contributed about 1.5 +/- 0.3 million.

The CDR3 totals 14 residues. Germline CDR1 is PRHDT and CDR2 is FYEKMQ (reference sequence). Sorting yielded triplicates of fewer than 350,000 cells for each CD8+ T cell subset. Libraries of TRB cDNA were made by 5' RACE and carried UMIs. Reanalyzing the 5' RACE reads, TCRdb keeps one entry per CDR3 protein, without DNA. The clone table shows approximately 74,000 distinct CDR3 sequences, with the ten largest holding 1.6%. Overall study findings and caveats: No difference in surface CD5 was seen between naive subsets, and TCR strength was inferred from TRB CDR3 properties. Post-cryopreservation CXCR3 expression was partly diminished, and the bulk of assays employed fresh PBMCs.

Comments on this clonotype: Its antigen is currently unknown.

The clonotype originates from a human donor in good health. Some clones in this sample may be carry-over from other donors' samples. The chain has TRBV13 and TRBJ2-7; TCRdb's D gene call, TRBD1, goes unchecked for lack of DNA. Specimen: naive CXCR3- CD8+ T cells from blood. Subset of the sample: CD45RO-CCR7+CD27+CD95- naive CD8+ T cells lacking CXCR3 (TNR3-). CDR3 loop: CASSRTVNSYEQYF.